In its sample, the clone carrying this T cell receptor (beta chain) was seen a few times. This CDR3 is 16 amino acids long. Germline V gives CDR1 SGHAT, CDR2 FQNNGV. Trimming cost V 5 bases and J 7 bases, with 20 bases left between them. The sample comes from a study of PD-L1 blockade in urothelial cancer. The overall study: Blood analyses occurred 3 weeks (second dose) and 6 weeks post treatment start. Among blood samples, the median T cell count was some 140,000.

TCRdb's table, derived via immunoSEQ multiplex PCR, lists solely in-frame clones and lacks some. The sample consists of 25,000 to 40,000 clones, 70% to 85% of them appearing once. Here the sequenced sample was PBMCs, taken around atezolizumab (anti-PD-L1) treatment. The source of this sequence is a man aged 60 to 69 with urothelial cancer. V usage is TRBV11-2 and J usage is TRBJ2-2; D may be TRBD1 (5 bases). Written as DNA, the CDR3 is TGTGCCAGCAGCCAGACTTCGATCAGGGATTACGGGGAGCTGTTTTTT. It specifies CASSQTSIRDYGELFF. The complete variable domain, with remaining parts taken from reference TRBV11-2 and TRBJ2-2, reads EAGVAQSPRYKIIEKRQSVAFWCNPISGHATLYWYQQILGQGPKLLIQFQNNGVVDDSQLPKDRFSAERLKGVDSTLKIQPAKLEDSAVYLCASSQTSIRDYGELFFGEGSRLTVL.